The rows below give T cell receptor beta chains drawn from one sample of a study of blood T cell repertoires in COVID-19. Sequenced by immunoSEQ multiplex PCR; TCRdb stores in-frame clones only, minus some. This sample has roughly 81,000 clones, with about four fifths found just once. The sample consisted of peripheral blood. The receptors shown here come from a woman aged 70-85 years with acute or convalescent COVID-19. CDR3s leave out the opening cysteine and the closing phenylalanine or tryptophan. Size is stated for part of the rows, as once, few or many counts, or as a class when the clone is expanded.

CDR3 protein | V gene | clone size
ASSGRDSTYNEQF | TRBV2 | NA
ASSYSVTGTEAF | TRBV6-5 | NA
ASSRTGGEGYEQY | TRBV6-5 | NA
ASSFLGQGNYGYT | TRBV5-6 | NA
ASSYTTTGDSGYT | TRBV5-1 | NA
ASSSVVSTEAF | TRBV5-1 | NA
ASSKARAHRRGTEAF | TRBV21-1 | NA
ASSPGSSFNYGYT | TRBV28 | NA
ASSSGLAGGRNTQY | TRBV6-5 | NA
ASSTLGLAF | TRBV28 | NA
ASSAAYLTETNEQF | TRBV2 | NA
ASSPRTGAQPQH | TRBV5-1 | NA
ASGAPNSLETQY | TRBV12-5 | NA
ASSLSGGLARDTQY | TRBV7-3 | NA
ASSSRQTSGGETQY | TRBV6-2/TRBV6-3 | NA
ASFKAAEAF | TRBV19 | few
ASSYSVDSRGEAF | TRBV27 | few
ASSLVGGVDTEAF | TRBV11-2 | NA
ASSYSQGVPYEQY | TRBV6-5 | few
ASSYSEHQPQH | TRBV12-3/TRBV12-4 | NA
ASSQNRNTGELF | TRBV3-1/TRBV3-2 | NA
ASSLGGGDSPLH | TRBV7-6 | NA
ASSVMVEANEKLF | TRBV28 | NA
ASSPRQGALETQY | TRBV2 | NA
ASSITAGGSALAQY | TRBV19 | NA
ASSPPGQGGVGELF | TRBV5-4 | NA
ATSSGTGGLEQY | TRBV15 | NA
ASSYIDRDNEQF | TRBV5-6 | NA
ASREGTAKNIQY | TRBV5-1 | NA
ASSFQGQGVYGYT | TRBV27 | NA
ASSPGVAGGGSSYNEQF | TRBV5-1 | NA
ASRQGFGANVLT | TRBV11-2 | NA
ASSERGQKNEKLF | TRBV2 | once
ASSPNRQLNTEAF | TRBV18 | NA
ASSEVRAGYT | TRBV6-1 | NA
AISEGGLGNNSPLH | TRBV10-3 | NA
ASRDGGDVNEQF | TRBV6-1 | once
ASSYSVPNGPLH | TRBV6-5 | NA
ASSFGQGSDTQY | TRBV7-3 | NA
ASSESRGRNTGELF | TRBV10-1 | NA
SAGTGYLDGYT | TRBV29-1 | few
ASSLAGGQHNEQF | TRBV7-3 | NA
ASSLQGVSTGELF | TRBV5-4 | NA
ASSAGPHRGDTQY | TRBV11-3 | NA
ASSIDGTTGNEQF | TRBV19 | NA
ASSPWDRGPNTEAF | TRBV5-1 | NA
ASSLDREQPQH | TRBV5-1 | once
AWTGGNYGYT | TRBV30 | NA
ASSAGGREDEQY | TRBV9 | once
ASRTGGAYGYT | TRBV28 | NA
ASSPDRTRGYT | TRBV12-3/TRBV12-4 | NA
ASQPVSGGADTQY | TRBV19 | NA
SVDHGRFGTGELF | TRBV29-1 | once
ASSEKQGHPYGYT | TRBV2 | few
SVEKHGQGYNEQF | TRBV29-1 | once
ASSEETGYGNQPQH | TRBV2 | NA
ASSLSESGETYNEQF | TRBV28 | once
ASGGNSGGNSPLH | TRBV5-1 | few